This T cell receptor beta chain was sequenced in a study of blood T cell repertoires in COVID-19 (TCRdb year 2020). With regard to the full study: Collaborator samples came from the United States, Italy and Spain and covered acute and convalescent phases of COVID-19. The prospective study material was composed of cDNA or gDNA derived from T cells, B-cell-depleted T cells, or PBMCs. Subjects who had been exposed to COVID-19, were actively infected with it, or had recovered from it provided the deeply sampled blood TCRbeta repertoires that made up the dataset. A freely available public database, intended as a resource for researchers studying the immune response to SARS-CoV-2, is where the repertoires were released. The samples were drawn from the first 160 participants of the ongoing ImmuneRACE study and from over a thousand subjects provided by 6 global collaborators. The sample metadata nearly always contained a de-identified subject ID, COVID-19 status, age in years and sex. Where available, HLA class I and class II types were taken from metadata supplied by the sample provider and were not determined by assay-based typing. Overall study outcomes, separate from this receptor: How much clinical and demographic metadata was included differed by source and by participant, and the metadata was provided uncurated.

Collaborating institutions collected whole blood in K2EDTA tubes following their own protocols. For TCRbeta analysis, collaborators shipped samples as frozen whole blood, isolated PBMCs, or DNA extracted from either of those sample types. V is pared back by 9 bases and J by 3 bases, with 18 bases lying between the germline termini. Its CDR3 holds 15 amino acids, cysteine through phenylalanine. Left in the record is the CDR3 DNA by itself, 45 bases read in frame from the first base. The immunoSEQ Assay, a bias-controlled multiplex PCR, was used to amplify TCRbeta CDR3 regions from genomic DNA. In the source study's methods: The number of nucleated cells in each sample was estimated by amplification of reference gene primers within the assay. To quantify the absolute abundance of each unique TCRbeta CDR3 rearrangement, sequence reads were collapsed and filtered. For each sample, productive Simpson clonality was calculated as the square root of Simpson's diversity index over productive rearrangements. TCRdb took this table from immuneACCESS and kept in-frame rearrangements with V and J called. Such tables lack part of the clones; where checked against another copy, unresolved V genes explain under half of the gap, and the rest is unexplained. The DNA was the basis for D and trimming; V, J and clone size are from that table. This sample gives some 150,000 clones in total; roughly 82% of them show up just once. The top ten clonotypes cover 7.2% of the sample.

This clone was observed once. What antigen it recognizes has not been identified. There are no base qualities to consult, and no much larger clone falls within one base. Sequencing was done on a sample of peripheral blood. This TCR derives from a woman between 45 and 60 years old in a cohort sampled during active or convalescent COVID-19. This chain is built from TRBV23-1 and TRBJ2-4, and perhaps TRBD2 as D gene, on 5 matching bases. TRBV23-1 is classed as an ORF, of uncertain function. The nucleotide sequence reads TGCGCCAGTCCCAAAATGAGGGTATTCAAAAACATTCAGTACTTC. Its translation is CASPKMRVFKNIQYF.